These 14 T cell receptor beta chains came from one sample sequenced in a study of shared clonotypes between healthy human individuals. Clones were sequenced by immunoSEQ multiplex PCR, and TCRdb holds only the in-frame ones, with some missing. This table holds approximately 100,000 clones, approximately 70% found once. Specimen: memory CD8+ T cells sorted from blood. Subset of the sample: CD45RO+ cells pooled with CCR7-negative TemRA cells. Receptors originate from a young woman in good health.

J is TRBJ1-2 and V is TRBV11-1; D unclear. Trimming took off 5 bases at V and 5 bases at J, with 24 bases between the two ends. The CDR3 contains 17 residues. The germline V gene has CDR1 SGHAT and CDR2 FQDESV (reference sequence). The CDR3: CASSLGATFREKYGYTF. The CDR3 DNA follows: TGTGCCAGCAGCCTCGGCGCTACCTTTCGGGAAAAATATGGCTACACCTTC. Using reference TRBV11-1 and TRBJ1-2 for the parts outside the CDR3, the full variable domain is EAEVAQSPRYKITEKSQAVAFWCDPISGHATLYWYRQILGQGPELLVQFQDESVVDDSQLPKDRFSAERLKGVDSTLKIQPAELGDSAMYLCASSLGATFREKYGYTFGSGTRLTVV.

This sequence joins TRBV19 and TRBJ1-5; TRBD1 aligns across 11 bases. From germline, CDR1 is LNHDA and CDR2 SQIVND (reference sequence). This CDR3 is built from 17 residues. Germline trimming cut 4 bases from V and 4 bases from J; bases unmatched to any gene: 9. The chain's CDR3 is CASSTTPGDRGNQPQHF. The DNA of the CDR3 is TGTGCCAGTAGTACCACGCCCGGGGACAGGGGGAATCAGCCCCAGCATTTT.

V is TRBV27 and J is TRBJ2-2; 7 positions agree with TRBD2. Germline V CDR1 and CDR2: MNHEY, SMNVEV (reference sequence). V trimming: 3 bases; J trimming: 5 bases; junction bases outside the gene matches: 9. The CDR3 runs 16 residues. CDR3 bases: TGTGCCAGCAGTTTGGGGCTAGCGGTATGGACCGGGGAGCTGTTTTTT. Amino acid sequence: CASSLGLAVWTGELFF.

This clone has just one count. V gene TRBV19 combines with J gene TRBJ2-7, with a weak D call TRBD2 (6 bases). The CDR3 is 13 amino acids. Trimming shortened V by 8 bases and J by 2 bases, and 13 bases separated the two germline ends. In germline, CDR1 is LNHDA, CDR2 SQIVND (reference sequence). This CDR3 reads CASSPTGAYEQYF. The CDR3 region has the DNA TGTGCCAGTTCCCCGACGGGAGCCTACGAGCAGTACTTC.

A note on this clone: At the DNA level, this CDR3 is encoded by other sequences in the same sample as well. V gene TRBV29-1 combines with J gene TRBJ2-2; 9 bases fit TRBD2. Germline V gene data show CDR1 as SQVTM and CDR2 as ANQGSEA. Losses at the gene ends were 6 bases for V and 3 bases for J; bases not matched to a gene: 11. CDR3 size: 16 residues. CDR3 region: CSVTNTLAGDTGELFF. CDR3 coding DNA: TGCAGCGTGACGAATACACTAGCGGGCGACACCGGGGAGCTGTTTTTT.

This clone has at least ten counts. V gene TRBV6-1 combines with J gene TRBJ2-6; tentative D call: TRBD2 (5 bases). From germline, CDR1 is MNHNS and CDR2 SASEGT. This CDR3 contains 15 residues. Between the trimmed V and J ends, which lost 4 bases and 2 bases, there was a span of 9 bases. CDR3 coding DNA: TGTGCCAGCAGTGCCGAGGGTACTGGGGCCAACGTCCTGACTTTC. It codes for CASSAEGTGANVLTF.

This clone was seen more than once but under ten times. The chain links TRBV6-1 to TRBJ1-5, with 8 bases identical to TRBD1. J lost 4 bases, V lost 4 bases, and 3 bases had no gene match. CDR1 and CDR2 (germline): MNHNS, SASEGT. This CDR3 has 14 residues. The CDR3 protein is CASSVTGENQPQHF. DNA for the CDR3: TGTGCCAGCAGTGTGACAGGGGAGAATCAGCCCCAGCATTTT.

This clone occurred a few times. The rearrangement links TRBV25-1 to TRBJ2-5; 8 positions agree with TRBD1. Germline V CDR1 and CDR2: MGHDK, SYGVNS. With V trimmed by 8 bases and J by 0 bases, 8 bases remained unmatched. The CDR3 covers 15 residues. The CDR3 here is CASVGAGGHQETQYF. The CDR3 bases are TGTGCCAGCGTCGGGGCAGGGGGCCACCAAGAGACCCAGTACTTC.

The chain is built from TRBV2 and TRBJ2-7; 7 bases line up with TRBD2. The CDR3 is 16 amino acids. Germline loops: CDR1 SNHLY, CDR2 FYNNEI. Germline trimming cut 5 bases from V and 6 bases from J; bases unmatched to any gene: 16. The CDR3 is CASSFDSRGDFFEQYF. The CDR3 bases are TGTGCCAGCAGTTTCGACTCCCGGGGGGACTTCTTCGAGCAGTACTTC.

The rearrangement links TRBV5-1 to TRBJ2-1, with D uncertain. CDR1 and CDR2 (germline): SGHRS, YFSETQ. There are 17 residues in the CDR3. Trimming stripped 2 bases from V and 3 bases from J, with 18 bases between. The CDR3 loop is CASSFESHSGFYNEQFF. The CDR3 region has the DNA TGCGCCAGCAGCTTCGAATCGCACTCCGGGTTCTACAATGAGCAGTTCTTC. Variable domain in full (rest from reference TRBV5-1 and TRBJ2-1): KAGVTQTPRYLIKTRGQQVTLSCSPISGHRSVSWYQQTPGQGLQFLFEYFSETQRNKGNFPGRFSGRQFSNSRSEMNVSTLELGDSALYLCASSFESHSGFYNEQFFGPGTRLTVL.

The chain links TRBV28 to TRBJ2-7; 7 nucleotides line up with TRBD1. The CDR3 sequence is 13 residues long. Trimming at V came to 7 bases and at J to 2 bases, leaving 5 bases not matched to a gene. From germline, CDR1 is MDHEN and CDR2 SYDVKM. CDR3 nucleotides: TGTGCCAGCACTACTGACAGGGCCTACGAGCAGTACTTC. It yields the protein CASTTDRAYEQYF.

The chain recombines TRBV6-6 with TRBJ2-7, with 8 bases fitting TRBD2. This CDR3 region has 13 residues. Germline assignment: CDR1 MNHNY and CDR2 SVGAGI (reference sequence). V lost 6 bases and J lost 4; bases outside the gene matches: 5. CDR3 amino acids: CASSPGGGYEQYF. CDR3 coding DNA: TGTGCCAGCAGCCCGGGAGGGGGGTACGAGCAGTACTTC.

The table lists this clone with a few counts. This chain uses TRBV11-2 with TRBJ2-2; the D is unclear. V lost 2 bases to trimming and J lost 1 base, with 11 bases between them. The CDR3 has 16 residues. Germline V gives CDR1 SGHAT, CDR2 FQNNGV. The CDR3 spells CASSLNAHWNTGELFF. The CDR3 DNA follows: TGTGCCAGCAGCTTAAATGCACATTGGAACACCGGGGAGCTGTTTTTT. The full variable domain, completed using reference TRBV11-2 and TRBJ2-2, is EAGVAQSPRYKIIEKRQSVAFWCNPISGHATLYWYQQILGQGPKLLIQFQNNGVVDDSQLPKDRFSAERLKGVDSTLKIQPAKLEDSAVYLCASSLNAHWNTGELFFGEGSRLTVL.

This clone was recorded a few times. The J gene is TRBJ2-5, the V gene TRBV19; D is perhaps TRBD1 (6 bases). Trimming took 2 bases from V and 4 from J, leaving 8 bases between them. There are 13 residues in the CDR3. CDR1 is LNHDA and CDR2 is SQIVND in the germline V gene (reference sequence). The CDR3 DNA sequence: TGTGCCAGTAGTATATGGGGGCGAGAGACCCAGTACTTC. This gives the protein CASSIWGRETQYF.